A single sample is the source of the 26 T cell receptor beta chains below, sequenced in a study of post-analysis software for immune sequencing data. Carried by the TCR beta cDNA libraries were unique molecular identifiers. Using its own MiXCR run on the PCR reads, TCRdb lists one record per CDR3 protein. This sample has roughly 800,000 distinct CDR3 sequences, with roughly 29% found just once. Overall study findings and caveats: In patients, TRBV5-6, TRBV5-1 and TRBV20-1 belonged to five or six TRBV segments found more frequently than in controls.

Which antigens these TCRs recognize remains unknown. The sequencing sample was made of blood. These receptors were taken from a girl aged 5 to 17 with multiple sclerosis.

With respect to this clonotype: Because it lacks the conserved phenylalanine or tryptophan at the end, this CDR3 is likely a read error. The chain uses TRBV28 and TRBJ2-7; D is possibly TRBD2 (6 bases). Per germline, CDR1 MDHEN and CDR2 SYDVKM. Trimming pared 5 bases from V and 2 bases from J, leaving 10 bases between. This CDR3 is 13 amino acids long. CDR3 sequence (DNA): TGTGCCAGCAGTATCGGGACTGCCTACGAGCAGTACTGC. It codes for CASSIGTAYEQYC.

This clonotype appeared once. V is TRBV29-1 and J is TRBJ1-1; D is perhaps TRBD1 (5 bases). Trimming stripped 7 bases from V and 1 base from J, with 13 bases between. The CDR3 covers 13 residues. The V gene's germline CDR1 is SQVTM and CDR2 ANQGSEA. CDR3: CSASSGTNTEAFF. The CDR3 region has the DNA TGCAGCGCCTCGTCGGGGACGAACACTGAAGCTTTCTTT.

This rearrangement joins TRBV28 to TRBJ2-5; TRBD2 matches 7 bases. Losses at the gene ends were 4 bases for V and 1 base for J; bases not matched to a gene: 3. CDR1 is MDHEN, CDR2 SYDVKM, per germline. The CDR3 has 14 residues. The CDR3 region is CASSSQRGQETQYF. The CDR3 DNA is TGTGCCAGCAGTTCTCAGCGGGGCCAAGAGACCCAGTACTTC.

V and J are TRBV7-2 and TRBJ2-4; TRBD2 aligns across 9 bases. The CDR3 is 14 residues long. CDR1 and CDR2 (germline): SGHTA, FQGNSA. V shed 1 base and J 15 bases; nucleotides not matched to a gene: 10. CDR3 nucleotide sequence: TGTGCCAGCAGCTTAGGTTTTAGCGGGAGAAAATGGTACTTC. This encodes CASSLGFSGRKWYF.

The table lists this clonotype with many counts. The V gene is TRBV6-1, the J gene TRBJ1-4, with D hard to call. The CDR3 loop spans 14 amino acids. In germline, CDR1 is MNHNS, CDR2 SASEGT. Between the trimmed V and J ends, which lost 3 bases and 2 bases, there was a span of 7 bases. Here the CDR3 reads CASSDRGTNEKLFF. CDR3 coding DNA: TGTGCCAGCAGTGACAGAGGCACTAATGAAAAACTGTTTTTT.

This clonotype was picked up a small number of times. The V and J genes are TRBV4-1 and TRBJ2-1; no definite D call. There are 14 residues in the CDR3. Trimming cost V 1 base and J 2 bases, with 6 bases left between them. Germline lookup yields CDR1 MGHRA and CDR2 YSYEKL. The CDR3 nucleotides are TGCGCCAGCAGCCAAGGGCTAGCCTACAATGAGCAGTTCTTC. It codes for CASSQGLAYNEQFF.

The sample holds a few counts of this clonotype. A much bigger clone sits one base away, suggesting this may be a read error. The rearrangement uses TRBV7-9 and TRBJ2-5; 11 bases match TRBD2. With 1 base clipped from V and 11 bases from J, the junction kept 18 bases outside the gene matches. The germline V gene has CDR1 SEHNR and CDR2 FQNEAQ (reference sequence). The CDR3 covers 18 residues. The CDR3 sequence: CASSLVTSGGRPYNEQYF. The CDR3 region has the DNA TGTGCCAGCAGCTTAGTAACTAGCGGGGGCCGACCCTACAATGAGCAGTACTTC.

This clonotype showed up just a few times. J is TRBJ2-3 and V is TRBV10-3, with 7 nucleotides matching TRBD1. This CDR3 has 13 amino acids. Trimming at V came to 2 bases and at J to 5 bases, leaving 1 base not matched to a gene. CDR1 and CDR2 from the germline V gene are ENHRY and SYGVKD. CDR3 bases: TGTGCCATCAGTGAGGACAGGGAAGATACGCAGTATTTT. Residues: CAISEDREDTQYF.

This clonotype has just a few counts. V gene TRBV5-1 combines with J gene TRBJ2-1; TRBD1 aligns across 10 bases. This CDR3 comprises 15 residues. The germline V gene has CDR1 SGHRS and CDR2 YFSETQ. Germline trimming cut 0 bases from V and 8 bases from J; bases unmatched to any gene: 5. The CDR3 DNA follows: TGCGCCAGCAGCTTGGCCGGGACAGGGGCCCATGAGCAGTTCTTC. Translation: CASSLAGTGAHEQFF.

This rearrangement joins TRBV25-1 to TRBJ2-7; possible D gene TRBD1, 6 bases. CDR1 and CDR2 from the germline V gene are MGHDK and SYGVNS. This CDR3 has 14 residues. V was trimmed by 2 bases and J by 12 bases, leaving 20 bases between them. CDR3 region: CASSEGGSPQNVYF. DNA of the CDR3: TGTGCCAGCAGTGAAGGGGGCTCCCCCCAAAACGTGTACTTC.

As regards this clonotype: A read error is possible here, since a much larger clone lies one base away. V gene TRBV5-4 combines with J gene TRBJ2-7; 7 bases line up with TRBD1. The J call may be mistaken, given a closer DNA end match to TRBJ2-5. Germline CDR1 is SGHNT and CDR2 is YYREEE (reference sequence). The CDR3 runs to 15 residues. CDR3 amino acids: CASSRQQGRGGTQYF. The CDR3 bases are TGTGCCAGCAGCCGGCAACAGGGGAGAGGAGGGACCCAGTACTTC.

There are a few counts of this clonotype. The CDR3 region is CASSTFRGGVEQYF. Written as DNA, the CDR3 is TGTGCCAGCAGTACTTTCCGGGGAGGGGTCGAGCAGTACTTC. This chain connects TRBV27 to TRBJ2-7, with 7 nucleotides matching TRBD2. Looked up from germline, CDR1 is MNHEY and CDR2 is SMNVEV (reference sequence). The ends lost 5 bases at V and 6 bases at J; junction bases unmatched: 10. There are 14 residues in the CDR3.

Comment on this clonotype: A much larger clonotype is one base distant, so this may be a read error. The chain recombines TRBV20-1 with TRBJ2-3; D ambiguous. CDR1 DFQATT and CDR2 SNEGSKA come from the germline V gene (reference sequence). Trimming took 5 bases from V and 1 from J, leaving 16 bases between them. The CDR3 extends over 15 amino acids. The CDR3 sequence is CSADGSASRTDTQYF. As DNA, the CDR3 is TGCAGTGCTGATGGGTCAGCGAGTCGCACAGATACGCAGTATTTT.

V is TRBV5-6 and J is TRBJ2-5; 8 bases line up with TRBD1. The better agreement between TRBJ2-7 and the DNA end casts doubt on the J call. Germline V lookup: CDR1 SGHDT, CDR2 YYEEEE. This CDR3 region has 15 residues. CDR3 in DNA: TGTGCCAGCAGCGGTAGACAGGGGTCTTACCACGAGCAGTACTTC. Its protein is CASSGRQGSYHEQYF.

The CDR3 loop reads CASSLRRGDTEAFF. The CDR3 coding sequence is TGTGCCAGCAGTTTACGGCGAGGGGACACTGAAGCTTTCTTT. The V gene is TRBV12-3 or TRBV12-4, the J gene TRBJ1-1, with a weak D call TRBD1 (5 bases). This CDR3 contains 14 residues. With 2 bases removed from V and 3 bases from J, the gap between germline ends came to 10 bases.

This clonotype was detected only a few times. The CDR3 DNA reads as TGCAGCGTTGAGAGTTGGAATGAGCAGTTCTTC. It yields the protein CSVESWNEQFF. The rearrangement uses TRBV29-1 and TRBJ2-1, with unresolved D. V lost 3 bases to trimming and J lost 7 bases, with 7 bases between them. CDR1 SQVTM and CDR2 ANQGSEA come from the germline V gene. There are 11 residues in the CDR3.

The chain employs TRBV4-1 and TRBJ2-1, with 9 positions matching TRBD2. The length of the CDR3 is 16 residues. J lost 10 bases, V lost 1 base, and 11 bases had no gene match. The germline V gene encodes CDR1 MGHRA and CDR2 YSYEKL. The CDR3, as DNA: TGCGCCAGCAGCCAAGGACCCGGGACTAGCTCTCCGGAGCAGTTCTTC. Protein sequence: CASSQGPGTSSPEQFF.

The CDR3 reads CSASLGENQPQHF. CDR3 bases: TGCAGTGCTAGTCTAGGCGAGAATCAGCCCCAGCATTTT. The chain combines TRBV20-1 with TRBJ1-5; D not resolved. Trimming pared 3 bases from V and 4 bases from J, leaving 10 bases between. CDR1 is DFQATT, CDR2 SNEGSKA, per germline (reference sequence). The CDR3 contains 13 residues.

This clonotype showed up many times. The genes are TRBV29-1 and TRBJ2-5; no firm D call. Between the trimmed V and J ends, which lost 5 bases and 4 bases, there was a span of 14 bases. Germline CDR1 is SQVTM and CDR2 is ANQGSEA. This CDR3 is built from 13 residues. DNA for the CDR3: TGCAGCGTTTCGGAAGGCAATGGAGAGACCCAGTACTTC. Translating gives CSVSEGNGETQYF.

V is TRBV11-2 and J is TRBJ2-3, with D hard to call. The CDR3 is made up of 18 amino acids. CDR1 SGHAT and CDR2 FQNNGV come from the germline V gene. Trimming took 1 base from V and 0 from J, leaving 17 bases between them. CDR3 sequence (DNA): TGTGCCAGCAGCTTAGTTTTTTTCGGCAGCGTCAGCACAGATACGCAGTATTTT. Amino acid sequence: CASSLVFFGSVSTDTQYF. Full variable domain (missing parts from reference TRBV11-2 and TRBJ2-3): EAGVAQSPRYKIIEKRQSVAFWCNPISGHATLYWYQQILGQGPKLLIQFQNNGVVDDSQLPKDRFSAERLKGVDSTLKIQPAKLEDSAVYLCASSLVFFGSVSTDTQYFGPGTRLTVL.

The V gene is TRBV7-9, the J gene TRBJ2-7, with 8 bases matching TRBD1. With 3 bases clipped from V and 3 bases from J, the junction kept 19 bases outside the gene matches. This CDR3 is built from 19 residues. Germline lookup yields CDR1 SEHNR and CDR2 FQNEAQ (reference sequence). CDR3: CASSFKLSPGTGPNYEQYF. The CDR3 DNA follows: TGTGCCAGCAGCTTCAAACTAAGTCCTGGGACAGGACCTAACTACGAGCAGTACTTC.

The rearrangement uses TRBV7-2 and TRBJ2-1; no clear D. Germline lookup yields CDR1 SGHTA and CDR2 FQGNSA. This CDR3 spans 15 amino acids. V was trimmed by 1 base and J by 7 bases, leaving 14 bases between them. CDR3 DNA sequence: TGTGCCAGCAGCTTAGGACGTGTACAGAAAAATGAGCAGTTCTTC. Its protein product is CASSLGRVQKNEQFF.

The J gene is TRBJ2-3, the V gene TRBV6-5; TRBD1 might be the D (6 bases). The CDR3 runs to 15 residues. V was shortened by 5 bases and J by 0 bases, with 12 bases between the two germline ends. Per germline, CDR1 MNHEY and CDR2 SVGAGI. The CDR3 DNA reads TGTGCCAGCAGTCCCGCGGACAGTAGCACAGATACGCAGTATTTT. Translating it yields CASSPADSSTDTQYF.

A few counts support this clonotype. The genes are TRBV20-1 and TRBJ2-4, with 9 positions matching TRBD2. The J call may be mistaken, given a closer DNA end match to TRBJ2-7. Germline V gene lookup returns CDR1 DFQATT and CDR2 SNEGSKA (reference sequence). The length of the CDR3 is 13 residues. CDR3 residues: CSARAGGFHEQYF. CDR3 sequence (DNA): TGCAGTGCTCGAGCGGGAGGATTCCACGAGCAGTACTTC.

This clonotype was found once. J is TRBJ1-2 and V is TRBV18; D gene uncertain. The CDR3 contains 13 residues. Deletions cut 4 bases from V and 4 bases from J, with 10 bases between. CDR1 and CDR2 from the germline V gene are KGHSH and LQKENI. The CDR3 DNA sequence: TGTGCCAGCTCACGGGATCGGAGCTATGGCTACACCTTC. Translated: CASSRDRSYGYTF.

The chain uses TRBV6-2 or TRBV6-3 and TRBJ2-7, with 9 bases identical to TRBD1. The CDR3 loop spans 15 amino acids. Per the germline V gene, CDR1 is MNHEY and CDR2 is SVGEGT. J gave up 4 bases and V 2 bases, and 6 bases lay outside the gene matches. CDR3 sequence (DNA): TGTGCCAGCAGTTACCGCGGGACAGGGATTTACGAGCAGTACTTC. This encodes CASSYRGTGIYEQYF.